The T cell receptor beta chain under discussion was sequenced for a study of PD-1 blockade in classical Hodgkin lymphoma. Comments on this clone: Its antigen is as yet unknown.

Here immunoSEQ multiplex PCR was the method, and the copy in TCRdb shows in-frame clones only, minus some. The sample consists of more than 50,000 clones, more than 80% of them appearing once. Patients all relapsed after autologous stem cell transplantation, and there was variation in brentuximab vedotin exposure. Whole-study results and caveats: Diversity similar to that of newly diagnosed patients was seen at baseline in complete responders. Reported findings placed baseline TCR diversity lower in newly diagnosed patients (compared with healthy donors). Whereas CD4+ TCR diversity had risen significantly by C4D1, CD8+ TCR diversity had not. The drivers behind the repertoire differences, possibly disease activity or prior therapy, remain undefined.

The TCR originated in a human donor with classical Hodgkin lymphoma. Sequenced here: peripheral blood mononuclear cells (PBMCs), sampled at baseline.

CDR3 residues: CASSLVGSPDTQYF. In DNA, the CDR3 is TGTGCCAGCAGCTTGGTGGGGTCTCCAGATACGCAGTATTTT. J is TRBJ2-3 and V is TRBV5-4; D is ambiguous. Germline lookup yields CDR1 SGHNT and CDR2 YYREEE (reference sequence). The CDR3 consists of 14 residues. Trimming left V 0 bases short and J 4 bases short, with 9 bases between. The full variable domain, its missing parts supplied by reference TRBV5-4 and TRBJ2-3, is ETGVTQSPTHLIKTRGQQVTLRCSSQSGHNTVSWYQQALGQGPQFIFQYYREEENGRGNFPPRFSGLQFPNYSSELNVNALELDDSALYLCASSLVGSPDTQYFGPGTRLTVL.